This is a list of T cell receptor beta chains from one sample in a study of T cells after yellow fever vaccination. TCRdb re-derived calls from the 5' RACE reads in MiXCR, one entry per CDR3 protein. The repertoire consists of approximately 330,000 distinct CDR3 sequences, with approximately 12% occurring once and the leading ten covering 3.2%. This sample comprised CD4+ T cells sorted from PBMCs, obtained 15 days after the yellow fever booster vaccination. These receptors came from a man in his late teens or twenties who received the YFV17D yellow fever vaccine. The CDR3 runs from the conserved cysteine through the conserved F or W. The order of the fields is CDR3 length, V gene, J gene, D gene, clone size, CDR3 protein, CDR3 DNA. A D gene is named only where the DNA matches it firmly. Only part of the rows carry a size: once, few, many, or a class if the clone is expanded.

cdr3_length: 14; v_call: TRBV5-1; j_call: TRBJ2-5; d_call: NA; clone_size: many; cdr3_aa: CASSRDTSQETQYF; cdr3_nt: TGCGCCAGCAGCCGGGACACATCCCAAGAGACCCAGTACTTC
cdr3_length: 15; v_call: TRBV6-4; j_call: TRBJ2-5; d_call: NA; clone_size: NA; cdr3_aa: CASTVPPDGQETQYF; cdr3_nt: TGTGCCAGCACTGTTCCTCCCGACGGACAAGAGACCCAGTACTTC
cdr3_length: 13; v_call: TRBV10-3; j_call: TRBJ2-3; d_call: NA; clone_size: NA; cdr3_aa: CAIRGGAADTQYF; cdr3_nt: TGTGCCATCAGGGGGGGGGCCGCAGATACGCAGTATTTT
cdr3_length: 15; v_call: TRBV5-1; j_call: TRBJ2-7; d_call: TRBD1; clone_size: few; cdr3_aa: CASSPQGQGTYEQYF; cdr3_nt: TGCGCCAGCAGCCCCCAGGGACAGGGGACCTACGAGCAGTACTTC
cdr3_length: 15; v_call: TRBV7-2; j_call: TRBJ1-3; d_call: NA; clone_size: few; cdr3_aa: CASSTGDGSGNTIYF; cdr3_nt: TGTGCCAGCAGTACGGGGGACGGCTCTGGAAACACCATATATTTT
cdr3_length: 13; v_call: TRBV30; j_call: TRBJ1-1; d_call: NA; clone_size: NA; cdr3_aa: CAWSSATGTEAFF; cdr3_nt: TGTGCCTGGAGTTCAGCTACCGGGACAGAAGCTTTCTTT
cdr3_length: 16; v_call: TRBV18; j_call: TRBJ2-1; d_call: NA; clone_size: NA; cdr3_aa: CASSPPGQGSHNEQFF; cdr3_nt: TGTGCCAGCTCACCACCGGGGCAGGGGTCCCACAATGAGCAGTTCTTC
cdr3_length: 16; v_call: TRBV5-1; j_call: TRBJ1-3; d_call: NA; clone_size: many; cdr3_aa: CASSPGSGGAGNTIYF; cdr3_nt: TGCGCCAGCAGCCCGGGATCGGGGGGAGCTGGAAACACCATATATTTT
cdr3_length: 15; v_call: TRBV9; j_call: TRBJ1-4; d_call: NA; clone_size: NA; cdr3_aa: CASSVRGGEREKLFF; cdr3_nt: TGTGCCAGCAGCGTCCGAGGGGGGGAAAGGGAAAAACTGTTTTTT
cdr3_length: 15; v_call: TRBV6-1; j_call: TRBJ2-1; d_call: NA; clone_size: few; cdr3_aa: CARSVRGSGYNEQFF; cdr3_nt: TGTGCCCGCAGTGTTAGGGGGTCGGGATACAATGAGCAGTTCTTC
cdr3_length: 15; v_call: TRBV19; j_call: TRBJ1-3; d_call: NA; clone_size: NA; cdr3_aa: CASSIGHTSGNTIYF; cdr3_nt: TGTGCCAGTAGTATCGGACATACCTCTGGAAACACCATATATTTT
cdr3_length: 15; v_call: TRBV7-2; j_call: TRBJ2-2; d_call: NA; clone_size: many; cdr3_aa: CASSSQMGLNGELFF; cdr3_nt: TGTGCCAGCAGCTCCCAAATGGGGTTAAACGGGGAGCTGTTTTTT
cdr3_length: 13; v_call: TRBV6-5; j_call: TRBJ2-3; d_call: NA; clone_size: NA; cdr3_aa: CATLGPMADTQYF; cdr3_nt: TGTGCCACCTTAGGACCTATGGCAGATACGCAGTATTTT
cdr3_length: 15; v_call: TRBV11-2; j_call: TRBJ2-1; d_call: NA; clone_size: NA; cdr3_aa: CASSLDQGSYNEQFF; cdr3_nt: TGTGCCAGCAGCTTAGACCAGGGCTCCTACAATGAGCAGTTCTTC
cdr3_length: 15; v_call: TRBV11-2; j_call: TRBJ2-5; d_call: TRBD2; clone_size: NA; cdr3_aa: CASSSAGRILETQYF; cdr3_nt: TGTGCCAGCAGCTCAGCGGGGAGAATTTTAGAGACCCAGTACTTC
cdr3_length: 14; v_call: TRBV5-4; j_call: TRBJ2-3; d_call: NA; clone_size: NA; cdr3_aa: CASSIPRGENTQYF; cdr3_nt: TGTGCCAGCAGCATACCGAGGGGCGAGAATACGCAGTATTTT
cdr3_length: 15; v_call: TRBV5-6; j_call: TRBJ2-3; d_call: TRBD2; clone_size: few; cdr3_aa: CASSPLTSGGDTQYF; cdr3_nt: TGTGCCAGCAGCCCACTTACTAGCGGGGGAGATACGCAGTATTTT
cdr3_length: 13; v_call: TRBV10-3; j_call: TRBJ2-5; d_call: TRBD1; clone_size: NA; cdr3_aa: CAISITGGETQYF; cdr3_nt: TGTGCCATCAGTATAACAGGGGGGGAGACCCAGTACTTC
cdr3_length: 14; v_call: TRBV27; j_call: TRBJ2-3; d_call: NA; clone_size: many; cdr3_aa: CASSLSGNTDTQYF; cdr3_nt: TGTGCCAGCAGTTTATCTGGCAACACAGATACGCAGTATTTT
cdr3_length: 13; v_call: TRBV7-2; j_call: TRBJ2-5; d_call: NA; clone_size: NA; cdr3_aa: CASSLLWGETQYF; cdr3_nt: TGTGCCAGCAGTCTCTTATGGGGAGAGACCCAGTACTTC
cdr3_length: 17; v_call: TRBV5-6; j_call: TRBJ1-4; d_call: TRBD1; clone_size: NA; cdr3_aa: CASSLGDRGSSNEKLFF; cdr3_nt: TGTGCCAGCAGCTTGGGGGACAGAGGGTCTTCGAATGAAAAACTGTTTTTT
cdr3_length: 13; v_call: TRBV12-3/TRBV12-4; j_call: TRBJ1-2; d_call: NA; clone_size: once; cdr3_aa: CASSFRDSRGYTF; cdr3_nt: TGTGCCAGCAGTTTCCGTGACAGTAGGGGCTACACCTTC
cdr3_length: 16; v_call: TRBV12-3/TRBV12-4; j_call: TRBJ2-1; d_call: TRBD2; clone_size: many; cdr3_aa: CASSPRTSGGTNEQFF; cdr3_nt: TGTGCCAGCAGTCCGCGGACTAGCGGGGGGACCAATGAGCAGTTCTTC
cdr3_length: 14; v_call: TRBV7-2; j_call: TRBJ1-4; d_call: NA; clone_size: few; cdr3_aa: CASSLDGSGDKLFF; cdr3_nt: TGTGCCAGCAGCTTAGACGGGTCAGGGGATAAACTGTTTTTT
cdr3_length: 13; v_call: TRBV12-3/TRBV12-4; j_call: TRBJ2-2; d_call: NA; clone_size: NA; cdr3_aa: CASNGPYTGELFF; cdr3_nt: TGTGCCAGCAACGGGCCGTACACCGGGGAGCTGTTTTTT
cdr3_length: 14; v_call: TRBV7-8; j_call: TRBJ2-1; d_call: NA; clone_size: few; cdr3_aa: CASSPVTYYNEQFF; cdr3_nt: TGTGCCAGCAGCCCAGTGACTTACTACAATGAGCAGTTCTTC
cdr3_length: 12; v_call: TRBV20-1; j_call: TRBJ1-2; d_call: NA; clone_size: few; cdr3_aa: CSARSFNYGYTF; cdr3_nt: TGCAGTGCTAGATCATTTAACTATGGCTACACCTTC
cdr3_length: 13; v_call: TRBV6-2/TRBV6-3; j_call: TRBJ1-5; d_call: NA; clone_size: few; cdr3_aa: CASSYVADTAQHF; cdr3_nt: TGTGCCAGCAGTTACGTGGCGGACACGGCCCAGCATTTT
cdr3_length: 14; v_call: TRBV20-1; j_call: TRBJ2-3; d_call: NA; clone_size: NA; cdr3_aa: CSARDQGSTDTQYF; cdr3_nt: TGCAGTGCTAGAGATCAAGGTAGCACAGATACGCAGTATTTT
cdr3_length: 15; v_call: TRBV11-2; j_call: TRBJ2-1; d_call: NA; clone_size: few; cdr3_aa: CASSRGLSPYNEQFF; cdr3_nt: TGTGCCAGCAGTCGGGGGCTCAGCCCCTACAATGAGCAGTTCTTC
cdr3_length: 13; v_call: TRBV7-9; j_call: TRBJ2-2; d_call: NA; clone_size: few; cdr3_aa: CASKGKNTGELFF; cdr3_nt: TGTGCCAGCAAGGGAAAGAACACCGGGGAGCTGTTTTTT
cdr3_length: 15; v_call: TRBV20-1; j_call: TRBJ1-4; d_call: NA; clone_size: few; cdr3_aa: CSARIDGATNEKLFF; cdr3_nt: TGCAGTGCTAGGATCGACGGCGCAACTAATGAAAAACTGTTTTTT
cdr3_length: 17; v_call: TRBV7-2; j_call: TRBJ1-3; d_call: NA; clone_size: NA; cdr3_aa: CASSLAGGPSSGNTIYF; cdr3_nt: TGTGCCAGCAGCTTAGCCGGGGGACCCAGCTCTGGAAACACCATATATTTT
cdr3_length: 13; v_call: TRBV5-1; j_call: TRBJ2-5; d_call: NA; clone_size: few; cdr3_aa: CASQEGAAETQYF; cdr3_nt: TGCGCCAGTCAGGAGGGGGCGGCTGAGACCCAGTACTTC
cdr3_length: 14; v_call: TRBV10-3; j_call: TRBJ1-3; d_call: NA; clone_size: NA; cdr3_aa: CAISESLSGNTIYF; cdr3_nt: TGTGCCATCAGTGAGTCCTTATCTGGAAACACCATATATTTT
cdr3_length: 14; v_call: TRBV7-2; j_call: TRBJ1-1; d_call: NA; clone_size: many; cdr3_aa: CASSTASGYAEAFF; cdr3_nt: TGTGCCAGCAGCACCGCGTCGGGGTATGCGGAAGCTTTCTTT
cdr3_length: 15; v_call: TRBV9; j_call: TRBJ2-5; d_call: NA; clone_size: few; cdr3_aa: CASSAYTGSQETQYF; cdr3_nt: TGTGCCAGCAGCGCTTACACAGGGAGCCAAGAGACCCAGTACTTC
cdr3_length: 18; v_call: TRBV4-2; j_call: TRBJ2-3; d_call: TRBD2; clone_size: NA; cdr3_aa: CASSQDGSRGGVSDTQYF; cdr3_nt: TGTGCCAGCAGCCAAGACGGCTCTCGCGGGGGGGTGTCGGATACGCAGTATTTT
cdr3_length: 14; v_call: TRBV18; j_call: TRBJ1-4; d_call: NA; clone_size: NA; cdr3_aa: CASSPPGVSEKLFF; cdr3_nt: TGTGCCAGCTCACCACCAGGGGTGAGCGAAAAACTGTTTTTT
cdr3_length: 13; v_call: TRBV10-3; j_call: TRBJ1-1; d_call: NA; clone_size: few; cdr3_aa: CAISESANTEAFF; cdr3_nt: TGTGCCATCAGTGAGTCTGCGAACACTGAAGCTTTCTTT
cdr3_length: 14; v_call: TRBV7-2; j_call: TRBJ1-4; d_call: NA; clone_size: few; cdr3_aa: CASSFAGNNEKLFF; cdr3_nt: TGTGCCAGCAGCTTTGCAGGGAACAATGAAAAACTGTTTTTT
cdr3_length: 14; v_call: TRBV27; j_call: TRBJ2-3; d_call: NA; clone_size: many; cdr3_aa: CASSPEWGTDTQYF; cdr3_nt: TGTGCCAGCAGCCCCGAATGGGGCACAGATACGCAGTATTTT
cdr3_length: 18; v_call: TRBV18; j_call: TRBJ2-1; d_call: TRBD2; clone_size: NA; cdr3_aa: CASSRTSGGVGAYNEQFF; cdr3_nt: TGTGCCAGCTCACGCACTAGCGGGGGGGTTGGCGCCTACAATGAGCAGTTCTTC
cdr3_length: 16; v_call: TRBV6-5; j_call: TRBJ2-5; d_call: TRBD2; clone_size: NA; cdr3_aa: CASSYSLAGGRETQYF; cdr3_nt: TGTGCCAGCAGTTACTCACTAGCGGGGGGGCGGGAGACCCAGTACTTC
cdr3_length: 17; v_call: TRBV28; j_call: TRBJ2-1; d_call: NA; clone_size: NA; cdr3_aa: CASSLWSGGGGSNEQFF; cdr3_nt: TGTGCCAGCAGCCTCTGGTCGGGGGGCGGGGGCTCAAATGAGCAGTTCTTC
cdr3_length: 15; v_call: TRBV5-8; j_call: TRBJ2-1; d_call: NA; clone_size: few; cdr3_aa: CASSLGSSTYNEQFF; cdr3_nt: TGTGCCAGCAGCTTGGGGTCCTCCACCTACAATGAGCAGTTCTTC
cdr3_length: 16; v_call: TRBV5-5; j_call: TRBJ1-2; d_call: NA; clone_size: few; cdr3_aa: CASSLMIRGANYGYTF; cdr3_nt: TGTGCCAGCAGCTTGATGATTAGGGGGGCCAACTATGGCTACACCTTC
cdr3_length: 16; v_call: TRBV5-1; j_call: TRBJ2-3; d_call: TRBD2; clone_size: NA; cdr3_aa: CASSLITGGFTDTQYF; cdr3_nt: TGCGCCAGCAGCTTGATAACGGGGGGGTTCACAGATACGCAGTATTTT
cdr3_length: 16; v_call: TRBV7-9; j_call: TRBJ2-3; d_call: TRBD2; clone_size: NA; cdr3_aa: CASSLRAGEGTDTQYF; cdr3_nt: TGTGCCAGCAGCCTACGAGCGGGGGAGGGCACAGATACGCAGTATTTT
cdr3_length: 16; v_call: TRBV7-2; j_call: TRBJ2-2; d_call: NA; clone_size: NA; cdr3_aa: CASSSFGAGNAGELFF; cdr3_nt: TGTGCCAGCAGCTCCTTCGGCGCAGGGAACGCCGGGGAGCTGTTTTTT